This T cell receptor beta chain stems from a study of a mutant IDH1 vaccine in newly diagnosed glioma. Overall study findings and caveats: There seemed to be no relation between pseudoprogression and changes in top peripheral T cell clonotypes.

Described time point: week 11, during vaccination. The study gave 300 ug of mutant IDH1 20-mer peptide per vaccine dose, with topical imiquimod. V lost 3 bases and J lost 4; bases outside the gene matches: 3. The CDR3 is 14 residues long. Germline-derived CDR1 and CDR2 are SGDLS and YYNGEE. Profiling relied on immunoSEQ multiplex PCR, and the TCRdb table lists in-frame clones only, not all of them. Here the sample spans 34,000 or so clones, 60% to 80% being singletons. The table lists this clone with a few counts. As yet, its antigen is unknown. This receptor was taken from a man aged 25-45 years with glioma. This rearrangement joins TRBV9 to TRBJ1-1; 10 nucleotides line up with TRBD1. Specimen: PBMCs, collected from a glioma patient whose treatment included an IDH1 peptide vaccine. The CDR3 region is CASSARTGGTEAFF. The CDR3 DNA is TGTGCCAGCAGCGCTCGGACAGGGGGCACTGAAGCTTTCTTT.